This paragraph covers one T cell receptor beta chain sequence. This entry is derived from a study of blood T cell repertoires in COVID-19. Study overall: From the United States, Italy and Spain came samples of acute and convalescent COVID-19. From T cells, B-cell-depleted T cells, or PBMCs came the material, which was cDNA or gDNA.

How the authors handled the data: Reference gene primers were amplified, and this amplification served to estimate nucleated cell counts. Libraries were prepared by immunoSEQ multiplex PCR; TCRdb keeps only in-frame clonotypes and omits some of them. Clone size and V and J calls were adopted from that table, with D and trimming inferred from the DNA. The data contain 250,000 to 300,000 clones, roughly 89% of them seen just once; the ten biggest clones take up less than 1%. CDR3 length: 15 amino acids. Trimming at V came to 2 bases and at J to 9 bases, leaving 9 bases not matched to a gene. Germline V lookup: CDR1 SNHLY, CDR2 FYNNEI.

This TCR derives from a woman in her thirties or forties who had recovered from COVID-19. Sequenced material: peripheral blood. This chain uses TRBV2 with TRBJ2-1; TRBD2 matches at 8 bases. Here the CDR3 reads CASSEMGVAGTEQFF. CDR3 DNA sequence: TGTGCCAGCAGTGAAATGGGGGTAGCGGGAACTGAGCAGTTCTTC.